This T cell receptor beta chain was identified during a study of control samples from healthy donors and cancer patients. The data were produced by immunoSEQ multiplex PCR, yet TCRdb's version contains in-frame clones alone and is incomplete. Seen here are about 180,000 clones, 85% to 90% observed once, and the top ten hold over 1.1%. Sequences were obtained from blood. This TCR was recovered from a woman in her forties or fifties in good health.

In DNA form, the CDR3 reads TGTGCCAGCAGCTTAGCACCAGTGGGGGTTTACACTGAAGCTTTCTTT. Translating it yields CASSLAPVGVYTEAFF. The V and J genes are TRBV11-2 and TRBJ1-1; perhaps TRBD1 as D (5 bases). Germline V gives CDR1 SGHAT, CDR2 FQNNGV. This CDR3 comprises 16 residues. Trimming shortened V by 1 base and J by 3 bases, and 15 bases separated the two germline ends.